Reported below is one T cell receptor (beta chain). The assay was immunoSEQ multiplex PCR, and TCRdb's table has in-frame clones only and misses some. The data contain roughly 410,000 clones, around nine tenths of them singletons. The data were obtained in a study of blood T cell repertoires in COVID-19. Turning to the study itself: Spain, Italy and the United States supplied samples that represented acute and convalescent COVID-19.

Seattle researchers signed up patients amid active infection and tracked them longitudinally. The receptor was derived from a woman in her 40s with COVID-19, enrolled during active disease. The sample consisted of peripheral blood.

CDR3 coding DNA: TGTGCCAGCAGTCTCGGGGGTTACGAGCAGTACTTC. As protein: CASSLGGYEQYF. The chain is built from TRBV5-6 and TRBJ2-7; maybe TRBD2 (6 bases). Between the trimmed V and J ends, which lost 5 bases and 4 bases, there was a span of 10 bases. Germline lookup yields CDR1 SGHDT and CDR2 YYEEEE. The CDR3 is made up of 12 amino acids. Together with reference TRBV5-6 and TRBJ2-7, the CDR3 gives the full variable domain: DAGVTQSPTHLIKTRGQQVTLRCSPKSGHDTVSWYQQALGQGPQFIFQYYEEEERQRGNFPDRFSGHQFPNYSSELNVNALLLGDSALYLCASSLGGYEQYFGPGTRLTVT.